The 30 T cell receptor beta chains given below trace back to one sample, sequenced in a study of blood T cell repertoires in COVID-19. Here immunoSEQ multiplex PCR was the method, and the copy in TCRdb shows in-frame clones only, minus some. Of tens of thousands of clones listed, 88% are singletons. The sequencing input was peripheral blood. Every receptor here comes from a man aged 60-69 years with active COVID-19.

The chain employs TRBV6-5 and TRBJ2-7; D call uncertain. The length of the CDR3 is 13 residues. Germline lookup yields CDR1 MNHEY and CDR2 SVGAGI. The germline V and J ends were trimmed by 7 bases and 2 bases, with 12 bases remaining between them. The CDR3 region has the DNA TGTGCCAGCACCCGAACAGAGACCTACGAGCAGTACTTC. It yields the protein CASTRTETYEQYF.

This clone has just one count. The chain is built from TRBV7-2 and TRBJ1-1; no clear D. Trimming shortened V by 6 bases and J by 0 bases, and 8 bases separated the two germline ends. The germline V gene encodes CDR1 SGHTA and CDR2 FQGNSA. This CDR3 spans 13 amino acids. For the CDR3, the DNA is TGTGCCAGCAGAAATCAAATGAACACTGAAGCTTTCTTT. It codes for CASRNQMNTEAFF.

The chain uses TRBV6-5 and TRBJ1-2, with D hard to call. In germline, CDR1 is MNHEY, CDR2 SVGAGI. The CDR3 runs to 13 residues. V was clipped by 5 bases and J by 5 bases, with 12 bases between them. CDR3 nucleotide sequence: TGTGCCAGCAGTCTTTCGGAGCTATATGGCTACACCTTC. Amino acids: CASSLSELYGYTF.

This chain joins TRBV6-6 and TRBJ2-7; tentatively, D is TRBD1 (5 bases). This CDR3 contains 12 residues. Trimming stripped 6 bases from V and 6 bases from J, with 12 bases between. Looked up from germline, CDR1 is MNHNY and CDR2 is SVGAGI (reference sequence). The CDR3 loop reads CASRPRDGEQYF. CDR3 nucleotides: TGTGCCAGCAGACCCAGGGATGGCGAGCAGTACTTC.

The sample holds one count of this clone. This chain links TRBV9 with TRBJ2-2, with TRBD1 matching 9 bases. CDR3 size: 15 residues. V shed 3 bases, J shed 5 bases, and the junction held 5 bases outside the gene matches. Germline CDR1 SGDLS, CDR2 YYNGEE. This chain's CDR3 is CASSGGQGRTGELFF. Written as DNA, the CDR3 is TGTGCCAGCAGCGGCGGACAGGGGAGGACCGGGGAGCTGTTTTTT.

The rearrangement links TRBV7-3 to TRBJ2-5; 8 bases fit TRBD1. CDR3 length: 14 amino acids. Germline values: CDR1 SGHTA, CDR2 FQGTGA. Trimming cost V 5 bases and J 5 bases; bases outside gene matches: 7. CDR3 DNA sequence: TGTGCCAGCAGCCCTACAGGGGGACGGGAGACCCAGTACTTC. Protein: CASSPTGGRETQYF. Looking up the rest from reference TRBV7-3 and TRBJ2-5 gives the full variable domain: GAGVSQTPSNKVTEKGKYVELRCDPISGHTALYWYRQSLGQGPEFLIYFQGTGAADDSGLPNDRFFAVRPEGSVSTLKIQRTERGDSAVYLCASSPTGGRETQYFGPGTRLLVL.

The chain recombines TRBV6-5 with TRBJ2-7, with a possible D match to TRBD1 (5 bases). The CDR3 contains 12 residues. Trimming cost V 5 bases and J 4 bases, with 9 bases left between them. Germline loops: CDR1 MNHEY, CDR2 SVGAGI. CDR3 region: CASSTRGYEQYF. As DNA, the CDR3 is TGTGCCAGCAGTACAAGGGGTTACGAGCAGTACTTC.

The chain couples TRBV2 to TRBJ1-3; no reliable D call. Germline V lookup: CDR1 SNHLY, CDR2 FYNNEI. This CDR3 is built from 14 residues. V was pared by 7 bases and J by 0 bases, with 10 bases between. DNA for the CDR3: TGTGCCAGCAAAGCGGGGTTCTCTGGAAACACCATATATTTT. Residues: CASKAGFSGNTIYF.

The CDR3 nucleotides are TGTGCCAGCAGTCCCGACAGGGGGACACCCCTCCACTTT. Translating it yields CASSPDRGTPLHF. The chain is built from TRBV6-5 and TRBJ1-6, with 9 positions matching TRBD1. This CDR3 is built from 13 residues. Germline lookup yields CDR1 MNHEY and CDR2 SVGAGI. The ends lost 5 bases at V and 11 bases at J; junction bases unmatched: 4.

V usage is TRBV2 and J usage is TRBJ1-5; a possible D gene is TRBD1 (6 bases). The CDR3 runs to 13 residues. With 6 bases removed from V and 3 bases from J, the gap between germline ends came to 9 bases. CDR1 and CDR2 (germline): SNHLY, FYNNEI. The CDR3 protein is CASRRQVNQPQHF. CDR3 DNA: TGTGCCAGCAGGCGACAGGTCAATCAGCCCCAGCATTTT. Looking up the rest from reference TRBV2 and TRBJ1-5 gives the full variable domain: EPEVTQTPSHQVTQMGQEVILRCVPISNHLYFYWYRQILGQKVEFLVSFYNNEISEKSEIFDDQFSVERPDGSNFTLKIRSTKLEDSAMYFCASRRQVNQPQHFGDGTRLSIL.

The chain recombines TRBV19 with TRBJ2-7, with D tentatively TRBD2 (5 bases). CDR3 length: 13 residues. Trimming removed 5 bases at V and 3 bases at J, with 11 bases between. The germline V gene encodes CDR1 LNHDA and CDR2 SQIVND (reference sequence). The CDR3 sequence: CASSFGLNYEQYF. The CDR3 DNA reads TGTGCCAGTAGTTTCGGACTGAACTACGAGCAGTACTTC.

The chain is built from TRBV7-2 and TRBJ2-1; 7 nucleotides match TRBD1. The germline V gene has CDR1 SGHTA and CDR2 FQGNSA. This CDR3 is 15 amino acids long. V trimming: 4 bases; J trimming: 9 bases; junction bases outside the gene matches: 12. The CDR3 nucleotides are TGTGCCAGCAGCTCTAAGGCTGGGAACAGGGGTGAGCAGTTCTTC. Protein sequence: CASSSKAGNRGEQFF.

This clone has only one observation. The chain joins TRBV7-2 to TRBJ1-2; TRBD1 matches at 11 bases. Unmatched junction bases numbered 7, after V lost 3 bases and J lost 1 base. The germline CDR1 and CDR2 sequences are SGHTA and FQGNSA. The CDR3 loop spans 17 amino acids. The CDR3 sequence: CASSLKSGTGGNYGYTF. For the CDR3, the DNA is TGTGCCAGCAGCTTGAAATCCGGGACAGGGGGTAACTATGGCTACACCTTC.

This sequence joins TRBV7-9 and TRBJ2-1; possible D gene TRBD2, 6 bases. Deletions cut 1 base from V and 2 bases from J, with 9 bases between. Germline values: CDR1 SEHNR, CDR2 FQNEAQ (reference sequence). This CDR3 is built from 15 residues. The CDR3 loop is CASSLGDLPYNEQFF. For the CDR3, the DNA is TGTGCCAGCAGCTTAGGGGACTTGCCCTACAATGAGCAGTTCTTC.

The V call is TRBV4-2, the J call TRBJ2-7; 11 nucleotides agree with TRBD2. Germline V gene data show CDR1 as LGHNA and CDR2 as YNFKEQ. The CDR3 runs to 17 residues. V was pared by 3 bases and J by 3 bases, with 10 bases of the junction left unmatched. DNA for the CDR3: TGTGCCAGCAGCCACATCTTAGCGGGAGGGGCGGACTACGAGCAGTACTTC. Translating gives CASSHILAGGADYEQYF.

V gene TRBV19 combines with J gene TRBJ2-7; 10 bases align to TRBD2. Germline V CDR1 and CDR2: LNHDA, SQIVND (reference sequence). The CDR3 is made up of 15 amino acids. V was pared by 4 bases and J by 3 bases, with 6 bases of the junction left unmatched. The CDR3 sequence is CASSNMASGSYEQYF. In DNA form, the CDR3 reads TGTGCCAGTAGTAATATGGCTAGCGGGAGCTACGAGCAGTACTTC.

The V gene is TRBV5-1, the J gene TRBJ2-3; TRBD2 matches 13 bases. CDR1 is SGHRS, CDR2 YFSETQ, per germline. CDR3 size: 18 residues. Losses at the gene ends were 4 bases for V and 0 bases for J; bases not matched to a gene: 8. CDR3 amino acids: CASSREGLAGTSTDTQYF. CDR3 bases: TGCGCCAGCAGCCGCGAGGGACTAGCGGGAACTAGCACAGATACGCAGTATTTT. Complete variable domain (other parts from reference TRBV5-1 and TRBJ2-3): KAGVTQTPRYLIKTRGQQVTLSCSPISGHRSVSWYQQTPGQGLQFLFEYFSETQRNKGNFPGRFSGRQFSNSRSEMNVSTLELGDSALYLCASSREGLAGTSTDTQYFGPGTRLTVL.

The chain joins TRBV9 to TRBJ1-1; TRBD1 aligns across 11 bases. Germline-derived CDR1 and CDR2 are SGDLS and YYNGEE. V lost 0 bases, J lost 3 bases, and 1 base stayed unmatched. This CDR3 region has 15 residues. CDR3 loop: CASSVGGQGDTEAFF. CDR3 in DNA: TGTGCCAGCAGCGTAGGGGGACAGGGGGACACTGAAGCTTTCTTT.

This clone was detected once. The V call is TRBV12-3 or TRBV12-4, the J call TRBJ2-7; 7 bases are shared with TRBD1. The CDR3 consists of 13 residues. V lost 6 bases to trimming and J lost 6 bases; unmatched junction nucleotides: 8. The CDR3 loop reads CASRGTESLEQYF. The CDR3, as DNA: TGTGCCAGCAGGGGGACAGAGTCCCTCGAGCAGTACTTC.

The V and J genes are TRBV5-1 and TRBJ2-2; D is perhaps TRBD1 (7 bases). CDR1 and CDR2 (germline): SGHRS, YFSETQ. The V gene lost 1 base and the J gene lost 4 bases, with 20 bases spanning the gap. There are 18 residues in the CDR3. The CDR3 nucleotides are TGCGCCAGCAGCTTGAGACAGGGAGGAGGTCGAATCACCGGGGAGCTGTTTTTT. Translation gives CASSLRQGGGRITGELFF.

V is TRBV7-9 and J is TRBJ2-1, with 12 bases matching TRBD2. J was trimmed by 2 bases and V by 2 bases; bases with no gene match: 7. CDR1 is SEHNR, CDR2 FQNEAQ, per germline (reference sequence). The CDR3 is made up of 18 amino acids. CDR3 amino acids: CASSLKTSGSRTYNEQFF. In nucleotides, the CDR3 is TGTGCCAGCAGCTTAAAGACTAGCGGGAGTCGTACCTACAATGAGCAGTTCTTC.

This chain connects TRBV7-9 to TRBJ2-7; 8 bases are shared with TRBD2. V shed 2 bases and J 1 base; nucleotides not matched to a gene: 4. From germline, CDR1 is SEHNR and CDR2 FQNEAQ (reference sequence). This CDR3 spans 15 amino acids. The CDR3 region is CASSLRASGSYEQYF. As DNA, the CDR3 is TGTGCCAGCAGCTTAAGGGCTAGCGGGTCCTACGAGCAGTACTTC.

The J gene is TRBJ1-6, the V gene TRBV5-1; D possibly corresponds to TRBD1 (6 bases). V lost 2 bases, J lost 7 bases, and 7 bases lay in between. This CDR3 contains 13 residues. Germline V lookup: CDR1 SGHRS, CDR2 YFSETQ. CDR3 nucleotide sequence: TGCGCCAGCAGCTTCCAGGGGAATTCACCCCTCCACTTT. This sequence encodes CASSFQGNSPLHF.

The CDR3 loop reads CATSDNSGPETQYF. The CDR3 bases are TGTGCCACCAGTGACAATAGCGGCCCAGAGACCCAGTACTTC. This chain connects TRBV24-1 to TRBJ2-5; D is possibly TRBD2 (6 bases). Trimming took 4 bases from V and 4 from J, leaving 12 bases between them. CDR1 and CDR2 (germline): KGHDR, SFDVKD. CDR3 length: 14 amino acids.

The J gene is TRBJ2-5, the V gene TRBV11-2; D gene ambiguous. The germline gives CDR1 SGHAT, CDR2 FQNNGV. V shed 0 bases and J shed 4 bases, with 6 bases lying between them. This CDR3 is built from 13 residues. The CDR3 region is CASSLDLSETQYF. The CDR3 region has the DNA TGTGCCAGCAGCTTAGATCTTTCAGAGACCCAGTACTTC.

The J gene is TRBJ2-7, the V gene TRBV19; TRBD2 is a possible D gene (6 bases). Germline CDR1 LNHDA, CDR2 SQIVND (reference sequence). This CDR3 is 14 amino acids long. V was shortened by 6 bases and J by 7 bases, with 19 bases between the two germline ends. The CDR3 region has the DNA TGTGCCAGTAGCCCCCGGGACTTCTATTGGGAGCAGTACTTC. This sequence encodes CASSPRDFYWEQYF.

This chain connects TRBV7-2 to TRBJ1-5, with D perhaps TRBD1 (5 bases). The V gene lost 3 bases and the J gene lost 0 bases, with 12 bases spanning the gap. Germline values: CDR1 SGHTA, CDR2 FQGNSA. There are 16 residues in the CDR3. DNA for the CDR3: TGTGCCAGCAGCTTTGACAGCCCTTATAGCAATCAGCCCCAGCATTTT. Amino acids: CASSFDSPYSNQPQHF.

The chain has TRBV10-3 and TRBJ1-2, with 11 bases aligning to TRBD1. Germline assignment: CDR1 ENHRY and CDR2 SYGVKD. The V and J ends lost 10 bases and 5 bases, in that order; junction bases with no gene match: 9. The CDR3 covers 14 residues. The CDR3 DNA reads TGTGCCACCCGGACAGGGGGCGGGCTATATGGCTACACCTTC. This translates into CATRTGGGLYGYTF.

This clone appeared once. The genes are TRBV28 and TRBJ1-2, with 7 positions matching TRBD1. After removal of 4 bases from V and 5 bases from J, the junction contained 4 bases not matched to a gene. CDR1 MDHEN and CDR2 SYDVKM come from the germline V gene. The CDR3 is 13 residues long. The CDR3 DNA sequence: TGTGCCAGCAGTTCACAGGGGATTTATGGCTACACCTTC. Protein product: CASSSQGIYGYTF.

This chain links TRBV10-3 with TRBJ1-1, with D possibly being TRBD1 (6 bases). The germline V gene has CDR1 ENHRY and CDR2 SYGVKD. This CDR3 is built from 14 residues. The V end lost 4 bases, the J end lost 1 base, and 10 bases lay between the germline ends. The CDR3 is CAISAIQGNTEAFF. CDR3 coding DNA: TGTGCCATCAGTGCCATACAGGGGAACACTGAAGCTTTCTTT.